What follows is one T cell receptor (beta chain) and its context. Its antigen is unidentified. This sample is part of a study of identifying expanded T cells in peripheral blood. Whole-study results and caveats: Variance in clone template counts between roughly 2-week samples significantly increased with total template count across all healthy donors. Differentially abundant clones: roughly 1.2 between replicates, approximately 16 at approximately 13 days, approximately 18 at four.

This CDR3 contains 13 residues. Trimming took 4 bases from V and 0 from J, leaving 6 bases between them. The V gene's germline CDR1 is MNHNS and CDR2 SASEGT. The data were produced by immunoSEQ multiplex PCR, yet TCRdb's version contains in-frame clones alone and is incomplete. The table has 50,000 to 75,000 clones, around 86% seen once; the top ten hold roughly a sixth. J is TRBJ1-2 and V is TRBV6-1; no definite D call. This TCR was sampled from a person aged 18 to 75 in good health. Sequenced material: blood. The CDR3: CASSVNSNYGYTF. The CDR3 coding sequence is TGTGCCAGCAGTGTAAACTCTAACTATGGCTACACCTTC.